These 3 T cell receptor beta chains were sequenced from one sample in a study of T cells in Graves' hyperthyroidism and ophthalmopathy. The source material, RNA transcripts, was used to amplify TCR beta CDR3 regions. An initial round of RT-PCR targeting the TCR CDR3 relied on the HTBI primer set. One entry per CDR3 protein results from TCRdb running MiXCR on the multiplex PCR reads. This sample has about 290,000 distinct CDR3 sequences, with approximately 16% found just once. The specimen was blood. Source of these receptors: a woman aged 50 to 60 with Graves' hyperthyroidism that later progressed to Graves' ophthalmopathy.

The V gene is TRBV12-3 or TRBV12-4, the J gene TRBJ1-1; 8 bases are shared with TRBD1. The CDR3 extends over 16 amino acids. Trimming removed 5 bases from V and 4 bases from J; junction bases left unmatched: 12. The CDR3 DNA is TGTGCCAGCAGTATACGGGAGACAGGGGTGGTCACTGAAGCTTTCTTT. It codes for CASSIRETGVVTEAFF.

This clonotype was seen more than once but under ten times. This rearrangement joins TRBV20-1 to TRBJ2-3, with D possibly matching TRBD2 (5 bases). The CDR3 extends over 13 amino acids. Between the trimmed V and J ends, which lost 5 bases and 2 bases, there was a span of 11 bases. The germline gives CDR1 DFQATT, CDR2 SNEGSKA (reference sequence). CDR3 bases: TGCAGTGCTCGTAGCGTTTCCACAGATACGCAGTATTTT. This translates into CSARSVSTDTQYF.

This clonotype was seen many times. This chain connects TRBV4-1 to TRBJ2-1, with 9 positions matching TRBD1. V shed 0 bases, J shed 4 bases, and the junction held 13 bases outside the gene matches. The CDR3 extends over 19 amino acids. In germline, CDR1 is MGHRA, CDR2 YSYEKL. CDR3 in DNA: TGCGCCAGCAGCCAAGACAGCTCGTTCAGGACAGGGGAATACAATGAGCAGTTCTTC. Translation: CASSQDSSFRTGEYNEQFF.